The 27 T cell receptor beta chains below come from one sample, sequenced in a study of CD8 T cells in ankylosing spondylitis. TCRdb independently ran MiXCR on the 5' RACE reads; one entry per CDR3 protein. There are fewer than 400,000 distinct CDR3 sequences in the sample; roughly 15% occur only once, and 0.85% to 1.4% lies in the top ten. What was sequenced was blood, either unsorted or a sorted T cell fraction (not recorded which). The receptors stem from a male donor with ankylosing spondylitis or in good health (not recorded which).

The table lists this clonotype with a few counts. The gene calls are TRBV11-2 and TRBJ2-1, with unresolved D. Germline V gene lookup returns CDR1 SGHAT and CDR2 FQNNGV. This CDR3 has 13 amino acids. Trimming shortened V by 5 bases and J by 7 bases, and 12 bases separated the two germline ends. The CDR3 coding sequence is TGTGCCAGCAGCCCCCCAAACGAAAATGAGCAGTTCTTC. The encoded protein is CASSPPNENEQFF.

This clonotype was found a few times. The V gene is TRBV6-7, the J gene TRBJ2-4; maybe TRBD2 (6 bases). TRBV6-7 has ORF status, its function being uncertain. CDR3 length: 20 residues. Trimming shortened V by 2 bases and J by 3 bases, and 26 bases separated the two germline ends. CDR3 sequence: CASSYGLPAGRLAGKNIQYF. The CDR3 coding sequence is TGTGCCAGCAGTTACGGTCTACCAGCGGGTCGATTGGCGGGCAAAAACATTCAGTACTTC.

V usage is TRBV28 and J usage is TRBJ1-6; D may be TRBD1 (5 bases). The CDR3 loop spans 14 amino acids. The germline CDR1 and CDR2 sequences are MDHEN and SYDVKM. Trimming cost V 10 bases and J 10 bases, with 20 bases left between them. The DNA of the CDR3 is TGTGCCACCCACCCGCCTAACAGGATCTCACCCCTCCACTTT. Amino acids: CATHPPNRISPLHF.

This chain uses TRBV7-7 with TRBJ2-1, with D unresolved. Germline CDR1 SSHAT, CDR2 FNYEAQ (reference sequence). The CDR3 consists of 13 residues. V lost 5 bases and J 5 bases, leaving 10 bases between the germline ends. CDR3 region: CASSRNLDNEQFF. The CDR3 DNA is TGTGCCAGCAGCCGGAATTTGGACAATGAGCAGTTCTTC.

The J gene is TRBJ2-7, the V gene TRBV6-5, with a weak D call TRBD2 (5 bases). The CDR3 spans 14 residues. Germline assignment: CDR1 MNHEY and CDR2 SVGAGI. V lost 0 bases and J 3 bases, leaving 9 bases between the germline ends. CDR3 nucleotides: TGTGCCAGCAGTTACTCGGACGGGAACTACGAGCAGTACTTC. Encoded protein: CASSYSDGNYEQYF.

The genes are TRBV12-3 or TRBV12-4 and TRBJ2-3; 9 nucleotides line up with TRBD2. V gave up 5 bases and J gave up 2 bases; unmatched junction bases: 17. The CDR3 contains 19 residues. This CDR3 is CASSRWELAGPWATDTQYF. The CDR3 DNA sequence: TGTGCCAGCAGTCGGTGGGAACTAGCGGGCCCCTGGGCCACAGATACGCAGTATTTT.

A word on this clonotype: Mismatch with germline at one junction end may stem from a read error. CDR3 DNA: TGTGCCAGCAGTGTAGCCCGGGGAATTAATTCACCCCTCCACTTT. Residues: CASSVARGINSPLHF. This chain joins TRBV12-3 or TRBV12-4 and TRBJ1-6; D call uncertain. The CDR3 runs to 15 residues.

This clonotype was observed a few times. The rearrangement links TRBV5-1 to TRBJ2-2, with TRBD1 as a possible D gene (7 bases). CDR1 SGHRS and CDR2 YFSETQ come from the germline V gene. With 4 bases removed from V and 5 bases from J, the gap between germline ends came to 18 bases. CDR3 size: 16 residues. The CDR3 protein is CASSPRGTVSTGELFF. Here the CDR3 DNA reads TGCGCCAGCAGCCCACGGGGGACAGTATCAACCGGGGAGCTGTTTTTT.

The table lists this clonotype with a few counts. The V gene is TRBV12-3 or TRBV12-4, the J gene TRBJ2-7; 8 bases map to TRBD2. J gave up 4 bases and V 6 bases, and 5 bases lay outside the gene matches. The CDR3 extends over 13 amino acids. The CDR3: CASRNGGEYEQYF. The CDR3 DNA reads TGTGCCAGCAGGAACGGGGGGGAGTACGAGCAGTACTTC.

About this clonotype: Its ends do not fully match the called genes, so a read error is possible. The chain carries TRBV4-1 and TRBJ1-5; D is perhaps TRBD1 (6 bases). Germline V CDR1 and CDR2: MGHRA, YSYEKL. CDR3 length equals 16 residues. The CDR3 coding sequence is TGCGCCAGCAGCAAAGACGGTTCAGGGGACAATCAGCCCCAGCATTTT. Protein sequence: CASSKDGSGDNQPQHF.

The table lists this clonotype with many counts. The CDR3 DNA reads TGCAGTGCTCCGGAGGGCAGGGGGAAGGGAAAACTGTTTTTT. It is translated as CSAPEGRGKGKLFF. The rearrangement uses TRBV20-1 and TRBJ1-4; 7 nucleotides match TRBD1. The ends lost 5 bases at V and 10 bases at J; junction bases unmatched: 13. Germline values: CDR1 DFQATT, CDR2 SNEGSKA (reference sequence). CDR3 size: 14 residues.

This clonotype was detected a few times. This chain connects TRBV3-1 to TRBJ2-7; the match to TRBD2 covers 16 bases. CDR3 length equals 18 residues. Germline trimming cut 4 bases from V and 7 bases from J; bases unmatched to any gene: 13. In germline, CDR1 is LGHDT, CDR2 YNNKEL (reference sequence). This CDR3 reads CASSRTPGTSGGAKEQYF. The CDR3 DNA is TGTGCCAGCAGCCGAACACCCGGGACTAGCGGGGGGGCGAAGGAGCAGTACTTC.

This clonotype was recorded a few times. The chain is built from TRBV20-1 and TRBJ1-5, with TRBD1 as a possible D gene (5 bases). Germline lookup yields CDR1 DFQATT and CDR2 SNEGSKA (reference sequence). V lost 5 bases, J lost 2 bases, and 10 bases lay in between. The CDR3 totals 13 residues. The CDR3 sequence: CSAPLGGNQPQHF. The CDR3 region has the DNA TGCAGTGCTCCTCTGGGGGGCAATCAGCCCCAGCATTTT.

The chain carries TRBV27 and TRBJ2-2; D may match TRBD1 or TRBD2 (5 bases each). The germline V gene encodes CDR1 MNHEY and CDR2 SMNVEV (reference sequence). The CDR3 covers 14 residues. Trimming cost V 3 bases and J 5 bases, with 10 bases left between them. The CDR3 loop reads CASSFGTSTGELFF. The CDR3 coding sequence is TGTGCCAGCAGTTTCGGGACGTCAACCGGGGAGCTGTTTTTT.

Written as DNA, the CDR3 is TGCAGTGCTCCCCTTGATGGAACCGCTTTCTTT. Amino acids: CSAPLDGTAFF. This rearrangement joins TRBV20-1 to TRBJ1-1; D is uncertain. Germline CDR1 DFQATT, CDR2 SNEGSKA (reference sequence). There are 11 residues in the CDR3. The V gene lost 5 bases and the J gene lost 11 bases, with 15 bases spanning the gap.

This clonotype was counted only a few times. The chain joins TRBV3-1 to TRBJ1-1; a possible D gene is TRBD1 (6 bases). The V gene's germline CDR1 is LGHDT and CDR2 YNNKEL (reference sequence). V was cut by 1 base and J by 3 bases, with 15 bases left in between. The CDR3 has 16 amino acids. CDR3 coding DNA: TGTGCCAGCAGCCAAGGTTGGGGGGCGCGGGACACTGAAGCTTTCTTT. Its protein product is CASSQGWGARDTEAFF.

The V gene is TRBV20-1, the J gene TRBJ1-4; D call uncertain. Germline CDR1 DFQATT, CDR2 SNEGSKA (reference sequence). This CDR3 is built from 14 residues. V lost 3 bases and J 8 bases, leaving 16 bases between the germline ends. CDR3 sequence reads: CSARKESFREKLFF. CDR3 DNA sequence: TGCAGTGCTAGGAAGGAGTCATTCAGGGAAAAACTGTTTTTT.

This clonotype was found a few times. The CDR3 DNA is TGTGCCAGCAGCCCCGCCCTAGGGAACAATGAGCAGTTCTTC. Translation: CASSPALGNNEQFF. J is TRBJ2-1 and V is TRBV4-2, with D unclear. This CDR3 region has 14 residues. Per germline, CDR1 LGHNA and CDR2 YNFKEQ. The V end was cut by 4 bases, the J end by 5 bases, with 12 bases between.

This chain links TRBV12-3 or TRBV12-4 with TRBJ2-3, with 10 bases matching TRBD1. CDR3 size: 15 residues. V was clipped by 3 bases and J by 5 bases; unmatched bases: 5. The CDR3, as DNA: TGTGCCAGCAGTTTTCGACAGGGGGCGGAAGATACGCAGTATTTT. Encoded protein: CASSFRQGAEDTQYF.

The CDR3, as DNA: TGTGCCAGCAGGGAGGGGGATGGGGGCACTGAAGCTTTCTTT. This codes for CASREGDGGTEAFF. V usage is TRBV6-1 and J usage is TRBJ1-1; tentatively, D is TRBD1 (6 bases). The CDR3 runs to 14 residues. Germline V gives CDR1 MNHNS, CDR2 SASEGT. V was clipped by 6 bases and J by 4 bases, with 15 bases between them.

The gene calls are TRBV2 and TRBJ2-4, with D possibly matching TRBD2 (5 bases). Germline loops: CDR1 SNHLY, CDR2 FYNNEI. Between the trimmed V and J ends, which lost 1 base and 0 bases, there was a span of 16 bases. The CDR3 is 18 amino acids. The CDR3 sequence: CASSEDIWTRVAKNIQYF. The CDR3 DNA sequence: TGTGCCAGCAGTGAAGATATCTGGACTCGAGTAGCCAAAAACATTCAGTACTTC. The variable domain in full, completed from reference TRBV2 and TRBJ2-4, reads EPEVTQTPSHQVTQMGQEVILRCVPISNHLYFYWYRQILGQKVEFLVSFYNNEISEKSEIFDDQFSVERPDGSNFTLKIRSTKLEDSAMYFCASSEDIWTRVAKNIQYFGAGTRLSVL.

This clonotype was observed a handful of times. The chain couples TRBV7-2 to TRBJ2-3; D possibly uses TRBD1 or TRBD2 (5 bases each). V was trimmed by 5 bases and J by 3 bases, leaving 15 bases between them. The CDR3 consists of 15 residues. Germline assignment: CDR1 SGHTA and CDR2 FQGNSA. In nucleotides, the CDR3 is TGTGCCAGCAGCACGGTCGCAGGGAGAACAGATACGCAGTATTTT. Amino acid sequence: CASSTVAGRTDTQYF.

This clonotype appeared a single time. This chain connects TRBV7-9 to TRBJ2-7; no reliable D call. Germline V lookup: CDR1 SEHNR, CDR2 FQNEAQ (reference sequence). There are 14 residues in the CDR3. Trimming stripped 1 base from V and 3 bases from J, with 10 bases between. The CDR3 region is CASSLGAQVYEQYF. Written as DNA, the CDR3 is TGTGCCAGCAGCTTAGGGGCTCAGGTCTACGAGCAGTACTTC.

There are a few counts of this clonotype. For the CDR3, the DNA is TGCAGCGTTCTTAGGACTAGCGGGATCACAGATACGCAGTATTTT. Its translation is CSVLRTSGITDTQYF. The gene calls are TRBV29-1 and TRBJ2-3, with 12 bases matching TRBD2. Germline V gene sequence: CDR1 SQVTM, CDR2 ANQGSEA. V shed 5 bases, J shed 2 bases, and the junction held 5 bases outside the gene matches. The CDR3 is 15 amino acids.

Only a few counts were recorded for this clonotype. The rearrangement uses TRBV15 and TRBJ2-3, with TRBD2 matching 11 bases. Trimming at V came to 4 bases and at J to 9 bases, leaving 12 bases not matched to a gene. The CDR3 sequence is 16 residues long. Germline V gene data show CDR1 as LNHNV and CDR2 as YYDKDF (reference sequence). CDR3 coding DNA: TGTGCCACCAGCAAACTAGCGGGAGTTTCCTCGGAAACGCAGTATTTT. Protein sequence: CATSKLAGVSSETQYF.

This clonotype was picked up a small number of times. The V call is TRBV4-1, the J call TRBJ1-6, with no clear D. CDR3 length equals 14 residues. Germline assignment: CDR1 MGHRA and CDR2 YSYEKL. Trimming shortened V by 1 base and J by 13 bases, and 14 bases separated the two germline ends. Written as DNA, the CDR3 is TGCGCCAGCAGCCAAGTCTCCGAGAGGCTCCCCCTCCACTTT. It translates to CASSQVSERLPLHF.

The V gene is TRBV19, the J gene TRBJ2-5; 8 bases are shared with TRBD1. Germline values: CDR1 LNHDA, CDR2 SQIVND (reference sequence). J lost 5 bases, V lost 3 bases, and 5 bases had no gene match. CDR3 length equals 14 residues. The CDR3: CASSILDRAETQYF. For the CDR3, the DNA is TGTGCCAGTAGTATCCTGGACAGGGCGGAGACCCAGTACTTC.